This T cell receptor (beta chain) came from a study of OX40 agonist ivuxolimab in advanced cancers. About the study as a whole: Ivuxolimab was a fully human IgG2 agonistic monoclonal antibody targeting the costimulatory receptor OX40 (CD134). Intravenous ivuxolimab was administered to patients every 2 weeks at six dose levels: 0.01, 0.1, 0.3, 1.5, 3 and 10 mg/kg. Of the approximately 50 patients in dose escalation, about 19 had hepatocellular carcinoma, some 15 had melanoma, 9 had renal cell carcinoma and 9 had head and neck cancer. The dose-escalation cohort was 82.7% male with a mean age of about 65 years, ranging from roughly 23 to 80. Patients were allowed to have had prior anti-PD-1, anti-PD-L1 or anti-CTLA-4 therapy, and approximately 40% of the dose-escalation patients had previously received checkpoint inhibitors. Partial responses occurred in three dose-escalation patients, of whom one had hepatocellular carcinoma and two had cutaneous melanoma. The point of sequencing TCRbeta in the periphery was to test whether ivuxolimab changed TCR sequence diversity and drove clonal T-cell expansion. The paper covers the monotherapy dose-escalation part of the phase I ivuxolimab trial, which included N ≈ 50 patients. Study-level results and caveats: Low levels of normalized T-cell clonal expansion were also seen in some patients who did not respond. After ivuxolimab, CD8+ T cells had more expanded clones than CD4+ T cells on average. At doses from 0.1 to 3.0 mg/kg, clonal expansion was seen in both CD4+ and CD8+ blood T cells between baseline and week 6. The antigen specificity of the peripheral T cells that underwent clonal expansion was not determined. In the 0.1-3.0 mg/kg groups, partial responders had among the lowest normalized peripheral clonal expansion, particularly in CD8+ T cells.

The trial excluded patients who had a history of autoimmune disease or were on systemic immunosuppression. In every dose cohort, peripheral blood was drawn for TCR sequencing at baseline, cycle 4 day 1, and cycle 7 day 1. Samples were obtained from an open-label, multicenter, first-in-human phase I dose-escalation trial of ivuxolimab. The trial enrolled adults with locally advanced or metastatic head and neck squamous cell, hepatocellular, melanoma or renal cell carcinoma. Before TCR sequencing, CD4+ and CD8+ T cells were separately sorted from peripheral blood. CDR1 and CDR2 are drawn from the germline V gene: MDHEN, SYDVKM. Relative to germline, V is 0 bases shorter and J is 2 bases shorter, with 8 bases between their ends. The CDR3 measures 15 amino acids from cysteine to phenylalanine. Just the 45-base CDR3 DNA is kept, in frame starting at base 1. For sequencing of the TCRbeta CDR3 region, genomic DNA was extracted from the sorted cells. The immunoSEQ Assay was used to sequence the TCRbeta CDR3 regions. Imported from immuneACCESS, the table was reduced by TCRdb to in-frame sequences with V and J called. These copies leave out some clones; in studies compared against another copy, an unresolved V gene accounts for under half, and the cause of the remainder is not known. Within this sample are roughly 91,000 clones, with roughly 89% of them counted one time only. The top ten clonotypes cover just under 0.8% of the sample.

A word on this clone: Its antigen is not yet known. The sample holds no much larger clone one base away, and base qualities are not on file.

Material: CD4+ or CD8+ T cells sorted from blood, obtained in a trial of the OX40 agonist ivuxolimab. The sequence links TRBV28 to TRBJ1-5; no D segment can be confidently identified. The source of this sequence is an adult with an advanced solid tumor such as melanoma, head and neck, liver or kidney cancer. Read as DNA, the sequence is TGTGCCAGCAGTTTATGGGATCAGGGCAATCAGCCCCAGCATTTT. The encoded protein is CASSLWDQGNQPQHF.